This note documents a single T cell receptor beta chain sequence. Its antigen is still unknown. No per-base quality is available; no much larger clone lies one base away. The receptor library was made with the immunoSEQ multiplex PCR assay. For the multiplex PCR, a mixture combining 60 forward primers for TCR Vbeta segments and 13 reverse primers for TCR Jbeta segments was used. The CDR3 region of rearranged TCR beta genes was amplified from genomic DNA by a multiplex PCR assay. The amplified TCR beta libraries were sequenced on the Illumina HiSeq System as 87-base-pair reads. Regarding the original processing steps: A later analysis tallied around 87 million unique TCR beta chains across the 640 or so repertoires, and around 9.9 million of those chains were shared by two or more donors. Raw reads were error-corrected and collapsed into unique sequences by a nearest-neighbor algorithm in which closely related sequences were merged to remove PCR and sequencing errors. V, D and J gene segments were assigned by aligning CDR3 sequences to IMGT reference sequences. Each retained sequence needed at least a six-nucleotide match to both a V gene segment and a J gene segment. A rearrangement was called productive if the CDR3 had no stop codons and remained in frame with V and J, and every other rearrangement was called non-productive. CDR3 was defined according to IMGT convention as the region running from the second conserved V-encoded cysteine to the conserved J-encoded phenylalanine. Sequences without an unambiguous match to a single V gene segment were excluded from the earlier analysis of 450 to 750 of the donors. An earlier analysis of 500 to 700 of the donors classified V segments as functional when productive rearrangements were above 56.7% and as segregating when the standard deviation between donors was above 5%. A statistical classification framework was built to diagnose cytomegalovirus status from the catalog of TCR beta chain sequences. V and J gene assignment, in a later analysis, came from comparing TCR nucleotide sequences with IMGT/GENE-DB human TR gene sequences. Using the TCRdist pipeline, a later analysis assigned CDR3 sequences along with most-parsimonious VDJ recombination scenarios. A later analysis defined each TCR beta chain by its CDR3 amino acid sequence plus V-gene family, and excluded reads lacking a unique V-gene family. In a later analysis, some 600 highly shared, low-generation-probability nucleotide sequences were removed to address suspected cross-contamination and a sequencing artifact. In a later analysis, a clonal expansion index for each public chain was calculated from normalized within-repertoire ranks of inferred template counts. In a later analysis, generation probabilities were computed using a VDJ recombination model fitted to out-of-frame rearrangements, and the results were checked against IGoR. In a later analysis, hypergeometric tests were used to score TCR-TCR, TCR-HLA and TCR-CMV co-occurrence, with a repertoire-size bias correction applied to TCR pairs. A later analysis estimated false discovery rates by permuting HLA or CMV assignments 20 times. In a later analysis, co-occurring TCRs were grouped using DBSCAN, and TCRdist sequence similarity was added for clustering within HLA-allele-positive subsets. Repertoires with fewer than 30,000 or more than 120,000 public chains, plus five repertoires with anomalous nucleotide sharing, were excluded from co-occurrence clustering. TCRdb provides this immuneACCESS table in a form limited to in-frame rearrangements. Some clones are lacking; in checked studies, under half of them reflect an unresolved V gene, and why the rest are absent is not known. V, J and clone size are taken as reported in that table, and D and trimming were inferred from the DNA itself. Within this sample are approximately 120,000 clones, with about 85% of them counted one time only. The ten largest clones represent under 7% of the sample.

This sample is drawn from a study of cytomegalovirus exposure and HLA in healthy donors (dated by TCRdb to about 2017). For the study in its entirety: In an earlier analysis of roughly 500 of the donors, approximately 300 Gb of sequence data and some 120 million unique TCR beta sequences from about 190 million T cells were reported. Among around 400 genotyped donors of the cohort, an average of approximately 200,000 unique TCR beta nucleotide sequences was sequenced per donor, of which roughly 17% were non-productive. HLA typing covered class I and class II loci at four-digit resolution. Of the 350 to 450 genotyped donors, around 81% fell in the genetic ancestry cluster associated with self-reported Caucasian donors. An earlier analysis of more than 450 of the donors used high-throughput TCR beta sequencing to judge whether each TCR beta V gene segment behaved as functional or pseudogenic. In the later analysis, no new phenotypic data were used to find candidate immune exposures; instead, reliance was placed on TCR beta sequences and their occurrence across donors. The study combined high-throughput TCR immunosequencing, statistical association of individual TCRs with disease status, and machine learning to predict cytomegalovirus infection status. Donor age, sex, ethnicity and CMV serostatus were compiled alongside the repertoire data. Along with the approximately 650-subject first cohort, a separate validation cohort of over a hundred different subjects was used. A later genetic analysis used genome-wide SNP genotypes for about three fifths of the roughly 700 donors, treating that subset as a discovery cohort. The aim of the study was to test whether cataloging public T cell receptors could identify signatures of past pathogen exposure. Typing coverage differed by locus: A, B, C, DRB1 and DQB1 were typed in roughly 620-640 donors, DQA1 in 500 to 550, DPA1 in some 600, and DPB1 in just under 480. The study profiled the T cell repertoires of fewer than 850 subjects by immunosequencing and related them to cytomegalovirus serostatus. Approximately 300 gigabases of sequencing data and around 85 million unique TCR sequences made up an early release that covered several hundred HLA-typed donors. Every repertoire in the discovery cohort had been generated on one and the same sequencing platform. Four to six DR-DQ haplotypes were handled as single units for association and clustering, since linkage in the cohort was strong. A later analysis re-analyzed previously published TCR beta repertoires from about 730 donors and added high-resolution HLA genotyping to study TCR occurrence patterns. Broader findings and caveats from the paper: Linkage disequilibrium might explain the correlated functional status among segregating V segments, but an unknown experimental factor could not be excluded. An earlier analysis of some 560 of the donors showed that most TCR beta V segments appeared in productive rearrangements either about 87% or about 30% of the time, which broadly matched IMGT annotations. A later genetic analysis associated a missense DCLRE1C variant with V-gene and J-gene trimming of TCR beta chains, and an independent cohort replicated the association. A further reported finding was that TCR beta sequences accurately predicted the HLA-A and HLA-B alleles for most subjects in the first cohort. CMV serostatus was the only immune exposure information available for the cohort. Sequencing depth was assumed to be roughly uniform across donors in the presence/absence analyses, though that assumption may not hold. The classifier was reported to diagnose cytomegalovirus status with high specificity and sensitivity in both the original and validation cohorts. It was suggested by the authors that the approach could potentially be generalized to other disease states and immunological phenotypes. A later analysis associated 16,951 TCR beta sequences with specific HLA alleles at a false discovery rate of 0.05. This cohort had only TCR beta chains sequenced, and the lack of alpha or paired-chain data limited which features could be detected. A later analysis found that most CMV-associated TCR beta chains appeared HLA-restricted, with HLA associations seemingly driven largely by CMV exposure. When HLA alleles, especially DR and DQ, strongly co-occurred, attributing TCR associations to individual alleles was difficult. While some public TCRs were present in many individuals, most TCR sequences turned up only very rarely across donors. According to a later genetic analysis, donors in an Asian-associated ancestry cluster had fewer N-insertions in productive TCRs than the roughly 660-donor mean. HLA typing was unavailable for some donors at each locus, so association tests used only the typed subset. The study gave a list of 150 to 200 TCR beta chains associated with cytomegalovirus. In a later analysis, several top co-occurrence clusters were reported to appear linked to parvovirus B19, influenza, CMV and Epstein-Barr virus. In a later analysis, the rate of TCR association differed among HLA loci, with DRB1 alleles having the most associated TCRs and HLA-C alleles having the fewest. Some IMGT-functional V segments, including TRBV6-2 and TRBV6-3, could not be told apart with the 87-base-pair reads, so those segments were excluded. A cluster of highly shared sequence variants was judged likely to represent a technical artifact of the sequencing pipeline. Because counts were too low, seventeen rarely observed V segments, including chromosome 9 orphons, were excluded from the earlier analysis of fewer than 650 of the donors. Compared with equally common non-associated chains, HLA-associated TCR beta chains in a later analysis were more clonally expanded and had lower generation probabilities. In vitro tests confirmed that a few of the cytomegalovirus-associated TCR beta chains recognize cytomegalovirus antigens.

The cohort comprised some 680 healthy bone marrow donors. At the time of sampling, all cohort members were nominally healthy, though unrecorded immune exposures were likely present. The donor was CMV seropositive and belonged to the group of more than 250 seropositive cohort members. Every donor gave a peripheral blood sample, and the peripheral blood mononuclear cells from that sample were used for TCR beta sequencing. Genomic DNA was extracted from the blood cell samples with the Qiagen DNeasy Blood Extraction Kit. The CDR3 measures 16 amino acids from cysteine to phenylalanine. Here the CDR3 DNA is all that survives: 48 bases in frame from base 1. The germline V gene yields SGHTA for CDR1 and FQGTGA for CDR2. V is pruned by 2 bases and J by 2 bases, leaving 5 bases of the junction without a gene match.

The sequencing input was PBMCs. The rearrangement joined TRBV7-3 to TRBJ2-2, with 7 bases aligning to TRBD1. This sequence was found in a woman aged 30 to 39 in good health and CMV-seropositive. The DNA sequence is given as TGTGCCAGCAGCTTAGAAGGGGGCAGTAACACCGGGGAGCTGTTTTTT. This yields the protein CASSLEGGSNTGELFF.